Following are 9 T cell receptor beta chains from one sample sequenced in a study of control samples from healthy donors and cancer patients. The method was immunoSEQ multiplex PCR; TCRdb's version includes in-frame clones alone and lacks a portion of them. This sample has 210,000 or so clones, with about 90% found just once. Sample: blood. All receptors derive from a man aged 25-40 years in good health.

This chain connects TRBV4-1 to TRBJ2-1; 12 nucleotides match TRBD2. Germline CDR1 is MGHRA and CDR2 is YSYEKL. The CDR3 runs 17 residues. The junction had 8 bases not matched to a gene; V was cut back by 0 bases and J by 8 bases. CDR3 nucleotides: TGCGCCAGCAGCCAAGATTCCGGACTAGCGGGGAGGGATGAGCAGTTCTTC. Its protein product is CASSQDSGLAGRDEQFF.

This chain joins TRBV5-4 and TRBJ1-4; D is uncertain. CDR1 and CDR2 from the germline V gene are SGHNT and YYREEE (reference sequence). The CDR3 consists of 14 residues. Trimming stripped 5 bases from V and 4 bases from J, with 12 bases between. Here the CDR3 DNA reads TGTGCCAGCAGTAGCGGACGGGATAATGAAAAACTGTTTTTT. Residues: CASSSGRDNEKLFF.

This clone was found once. V and J are TRBV7-8 and TRBJ1-2, with 7 bases that match TRBD1. CDR3 size: 16 residues. V shed 0 bases, J shed 8 bases, and the junction held 12 bases outside the gene matches. The germline V gene encodes CDR1 SGHVS and CDR2 FQNEAQ. This chain's CDR3 is CASSLAFGQGVGGYTF. DNA of the CDR3: TGTGCCAGCAGCTTAGCTTTTGGTCAGGGGGTGGGCGGCTACACCTTC.

This clone was seen once. V and J are TRBV5-4 and TRBJ2-3, with 9 bases matching TRBD2. Germline lookup yields CDR1 SGHNT and CDR2 YYREEE (reference sequence). The CDR3 runs 14 residues. With V trimmed by 4 bases and J by 4 bases, 4 bases remained unmatched. The CDR3 spells CASSQAGGADTQYF. Here the CDR3 DNA reads TGTGCCAGCAGCCAAGCGGGGGGAGCAGATACGCAGTATTTT.

This clone showed up just a few times. The genes are TRBV4-2 and TRBJ1-6; 9 nucleotides line up with TRBD1. V dropped 0 bases and J dropped 9; count of bases not matched to a gene: 6. The CDR3 contains 16 residues. The germline V gene has CDR1 LGHNA and CDR2 YNFKEQ. CDR3 nucleotide sequence: TGTGCCAGCAGCCAAGATCTAGGACAGGGGTTTTCACCCCTCCACTTT. It specifies CASSQDLGQGFSPLHF.

The V gene is TRBV5-1, the J gene TRBJ1-1, with a possible D match to TRBD1 (5 bases). Germline assignment: CDR1 SGHRS and CDR2 YFSETQ. Trimming left V 4 bases short and J 6 bases short, with 13 bases between. The CDR3 is 13 amino acids. The CDR3: CASSPEGRPEAFF. In nucleotides, the CDR3 is TGCGCCAGCAGCCCGGAGGGGAGGCCTGAAGCTTTCTTT.

The chain is built from TRBV4-1 and TRBJ1-1, with D hard to call. This CDR3 has 13 amino acids. Germline CDR1 MGHRA, CDR2 YSYEKL. V was clipped by 3 bases and J by 8 bases, with 13 bases between them. CDR3 amino acids: CASSHSTNGEAFF. CDR3 nucleotides: TGCGCCAGCAGCCACTCGACAAATGGGGAAGCTTTCTTT.

This clone was seen only a few times. The chain has TRBV19 and TRBJ2-2; D remains ambiguous. Germline values: CDR1 LNHDA, CDR2 SQIVND (reference sequence). The V end lost 3 bases, the J end lost 5 bases, and 1 base lay between the germline ends. The CDR3 is made up of 11 amino acids. The CDR3 sequence is CASSMTGELFF. CDR3 DNA sequence: TGTGCCAGTAGTATGACCGGGGAGCTGTTTTTT.

The chain uses TRBV30 and TRBJ2-1; either TRBD1 or TRBD2 may fit D (6 bases each). The V and J ends lost 5 bases and 2 bases respectively, with 10 bases between them. CDR1 GTSNPN and CDR2 SVGIG come from the germline V gene (reference sequence). This CDR3 has 13 amino acids. CDR3 DNA sequence: TGTGCCTGGGGGGGGCAGGCCTACAATGAGCAGTTCTTC. It specifies CAWGGQAYNEQFF.